This T cell receptor beta chain was identified during a study of T cell responses to AZD1222 COVID-19 vaccine. Produced via immunoSEQ multiplex PCR; TCRdb's table is partial and in-frame only. Counted here are approximately 89,000 clones, around 90% occurring once; the ten biggest clones make up roughly 4.9%. Trimming left V 3 bases short and J 1 base short, with 16 bases between. In germline, CDR1 is LGHDT, CDR2 YNNKEL (reference sequence). The CDR3 totals 17 residues. Sample: peripheral blood, taken on day 0 of AZD1222 vaccination. The chain carries TRBV3-1 (or the pseudogene TRBV3-2) and TRBJ1-3; possible D gene TRBD1, 5 bases. This clonotype was obtained from an adult in good health. The CDR3, as DNA: TGTGCCAGCAGCCAGGGACGGCGATCCCGGTCTGGAAACACCATATATTTT. This encodes CASSQGRRSRSGNTIYF.